This T cell receptor beta chain stems from a study of long-term antiretroviral therapy in people with HIV. General study findings and limits: Diversity increased after ART yet remained lower than in transplant donor controls. Nothing was known about ART adherence, viral resistance or changes in therapy.

Remarks on this clone: The antigen is undetermined.

Donors each had at least one pre-ART PBMC sample and at least two post-ART ones. An immunoSEQ assay, version v3.0, was performed at survey level. Sequencing of each sample targeted 40,000-50,000 T-cell genomes. Sequenced by immunoSEQ multiplex PCR; TCRdb stores in-frame clones only, minus some. The sample includes tens of thousands of clones, more than 80% of them seen just once. Germline CDR1 and CDR2: SGHDT and YYEEEE. V lost 1 base and J lost 3; bases outside the gene matches: 2. The CDR3 length is 15 residues. The sample in question was unsorted PBMCs, obtained 7.6 years after starting antiretroviral therapy. J is TRBJ2-3 and V is TRBV5-6, with TRBD1 matching over 10 bases. The receptor's source is a middle-aged woman with HIV. The CDR3 nucleotides read TGTGCCAGCAGCTTGTGGGACAGGGGAACAGATACGCAGTATTTT. This translates into CASSLWDRGTDTQYF.